The source of this T cell receptor beta chain is a study of blood T cells in healthy people across ages. General observations from the study: Expanded clonotype shifts may have been confounded, as the donors had an unknown CMV status.

The germline gives CDR1 DFQATT, CDR2 SNEGSKA (reference sequence). The CDR3 sequence is 15 residues long. The ends lost 6 bases at V and 6 bases at J; junction bases unmatched: 11. PCR was performed a second time for roughly 7 to 11 cycles using a sample-barcoded 5' primer and a J-beta primer mix. The authors tagged each cDNA molecule using a template-switch adaptor with 12 random nucleotides. Using its own MiXCR run on the 5' RACE reads, TCRdb lists one record per CDR3 protein. The repertoire holds around 580,000 distinct CDR3 sequences, with around 50% as singletons. To note about this clonotype: Its matching antigen is unknown.

This TCR was sampled from an older man in good health. Sample: blood. The rearrangement links TRBV20-1 to TRBJ2-3, with TRBD2 matching 11 bases. The CDR3, as DNA: TGCAGTGCCCTACCAACTAGCGGGGGCCGGGATACGCAGTATTTT. Protein sequence: CSALPTSGGRDTQYF.